What follows is one TCR beta chain and its context. The junction departs from the called germline gene at one end, perhaps through a read error. An expanded emulsion RT-PCR with primers for all TCR V genes paired CD8+ T cell chains. There are 15 residues in the CDR3. During the second nested PCR, blocking oligonucleotides suppressed genes that were not paired. TCRdb re-derived calls from the emulsion pairing reads in MiXCR, one entry per CDR3 protein. The sample holds roughly 40,000 distinct CDR3 sequences; over 40% are singletons and the top ten take 55% to 75%. The entry originates in a study of T cell repertoires in breast cancer. About the research overall: Nine healthy donors served as controls. Samples averaged approximately 480,000 sequences and roughly 10 reads per cell.

The TCR was taken from a pool of human donors with breast cancer or a healthy control (not recorded which). The chain employs TRBV12-3 or TRBV12-4 and TRBJ2-3; TRBD2 agrees at 8 bases. Sequencing input: CD8+ T cells. The CDR3 DNA sequence: TGTGCCAGCAGGGCCGGGACTAGGGGAGAAGATATGCAGTATTTT. It codes for CASRAGTRGEDMQYF.